This record covers a single T cell receptor beta chain. The record originates from a study of blood T cell repertoires in COVID-19. Study-wide context: Some COVID-19 samples were acute and others convalescent; all came from the United States, Italy and Spain. From T cells, B-cell-depleted T cells, or PBMCs came the material, which was cDNA or gDNA.

Authors' methods: Estimation of nucleated cell counts was performed using reference gene primer amplification. The repertoire was sequenced with immunoSEQ multiplex PCR; TCRdb's copy has only in-frame clones and lacks some. V, J and clone size reflect that table, while D and trimming were determined from the DNA. The sample has 250,000 to 300,000 clones, 75% to 90% seen once. The CDR3 spans 14 residues. The germline V gene has CDR1 LNHNV and CDR2 YYDKDF (reference sequence). With 1 base removed from V and 8 bases from J, the gap between germline ends came to 12 bases. This chain joins TRBV15 and TRBJ2-1; unclear D gene. This receptor was taken from a woman in her 70s with acute or convalescent COVID-19. Sequenced: peripheral blood. The CDR3 coding sequence is TGTGCCACCAGCAGAGTGTCAAGGAGCGATGAGCAGTTCTTC. This codes for CATSRVSRSDEQFF.